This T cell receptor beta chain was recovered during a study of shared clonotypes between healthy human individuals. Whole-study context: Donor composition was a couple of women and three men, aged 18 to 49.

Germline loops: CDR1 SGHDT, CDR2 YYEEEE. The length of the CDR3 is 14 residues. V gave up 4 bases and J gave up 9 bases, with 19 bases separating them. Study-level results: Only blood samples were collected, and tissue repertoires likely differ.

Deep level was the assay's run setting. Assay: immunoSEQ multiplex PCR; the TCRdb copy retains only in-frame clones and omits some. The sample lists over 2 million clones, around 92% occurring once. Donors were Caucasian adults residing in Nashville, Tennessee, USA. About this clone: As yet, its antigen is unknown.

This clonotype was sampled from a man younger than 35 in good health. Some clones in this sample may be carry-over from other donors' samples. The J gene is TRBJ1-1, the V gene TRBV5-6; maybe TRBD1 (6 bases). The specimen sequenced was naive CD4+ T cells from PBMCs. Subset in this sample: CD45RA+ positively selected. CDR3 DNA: TGTGCCAGCAGCGATACCGGACAGCCTACCAAAGCTTTCTTT. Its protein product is CASSDTGQPTKAFF.